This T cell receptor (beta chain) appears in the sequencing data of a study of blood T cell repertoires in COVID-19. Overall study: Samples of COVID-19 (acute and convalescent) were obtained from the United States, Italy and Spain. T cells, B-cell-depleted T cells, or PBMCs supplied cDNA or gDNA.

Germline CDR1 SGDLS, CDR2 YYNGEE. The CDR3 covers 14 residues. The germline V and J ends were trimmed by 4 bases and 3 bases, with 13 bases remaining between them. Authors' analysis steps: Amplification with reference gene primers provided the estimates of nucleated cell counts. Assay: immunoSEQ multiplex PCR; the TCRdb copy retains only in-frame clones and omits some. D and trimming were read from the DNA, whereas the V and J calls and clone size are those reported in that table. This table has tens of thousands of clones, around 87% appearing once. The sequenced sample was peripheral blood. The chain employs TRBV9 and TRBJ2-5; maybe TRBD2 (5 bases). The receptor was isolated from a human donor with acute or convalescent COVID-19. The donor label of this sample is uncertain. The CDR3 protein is CASSYGGGKETQYF. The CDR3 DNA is TGTGCCAGCAGCTACGGCGGAGGTAAAGAGACCCAGTACTTC.